The text below deals with one TCR beta chain. The CDR3 extends 3 residues past the end of the read, so its final part is completed from the germline J gene. The record originates from a study of T cells in women clearing cervical HPV infection. Using immunoSEQ multiplex PCR, the repertoire was profiled, and TCRdb retains in-frame clones only, with some absent. The sample has roughly 38,000 clones; the top ten hold approximately 5.9%. The germline V and J ends were trimmed by 5 bases and 0 bases, with 7 bases remaining between them. Per the germline V gene, CDR1 is SGHTA and CDR2 is FQGTGA. The CDR3 has 13 residues.

This receptor was obtained from a woman aged 18 to 75 with a cervical HPV16 infection that either progressed to CIN3+ or cleared (not recorded which). V and J are TRBV7-3 and TRBJ1-1, with D unresolved. Sequenced material: blood buffy coat. The CDR3 bases that were read are TGTGCCAGCAGCCGAACAGTGAACACTGAA. Amino acid sequence: CASSRTVNTE. The entire CDR3 protein is CASSRTVNTEAFF.